The present TCR beta chain was sequenced within a study of OX40 agonist ivuxolimab in advanced cancers. TCRdb's table, derived via immunoSEQ multiplex PCR, lists solely in-frame clones and lacks some. The sample lists some 15,000 clones; 91% were seen once. Blood sampling took place at baseline, cycle 4 day 1, and cycle 7 day 1. In the case of this clone: Its antigen is not identified.

Germline V gene sequence: CDR1 SGHRS, CDR2 YFSETQ. This CDR3 has 16 amino acids. V was clipped by 0 bases and J by 1 base, with 11 bases between them. Study results and limitations: There were, on average, more expanded clones in CD8+ T cells than in CD4+.

The sequence was collected from an adult with an advanced solid tumor such as melanoma, head and neck, liver or kidney cancer. The specimen was CD4+ or CD8+ T cells sorted from blood, collected in a trial of the OX40 agonist ivuxolimab. The rearrangement links TRBV5-1 to TRBJ2-1; the D gene is possibly TRBD2 (5 bases). Here the CDR3 reads CASSLEPRESYNEQFF. The DNA of the CDR3 is TGCGCCAGCAGCTTGGAACCTCGGGAATCCTACAATGAGCAGTTCTTC.